The rows below give T cell receptor beta chains drawn from one sample of a study of early T cells in non-severe SARS-CoV-2 infection. TCRdb re-analysed the 5' RACE reads in MiXCR, keeping a single row per CDR3 protein. This table holds approximately 76,000 distinct CDR3 sequences, around 10% found once. Source material: whole blood. The receptors were sampled from an adult who was a healthcare worker with PCR-confirmed SARS-CoV-2 infection or an uninfected control (not recorded which). Both conserved end residues are part of each CDR3. Fields, in order: CDR3 DNA, CDR3 protein, V gene, clone size, J gene, D gene. A D gene is named only where the DNA matches it firmly. Where a row states a size, it is once, few, many or the class of an expanded clone; other rows omit it.

TGCAGTGCTAGAGCAGGGGAAGGCCAGGGGAGAATCGGGGAGCTGTTTTTT CSARAGEGQGRIGELFF TRBV20-1 many TRBJ2-2 -
TGTGCCACCCTGGACAGGGAATATAGCAATCAGCCCCAGCATTTT CATLDREYSNQPQHF TRBV6-1 - TRBJ1-5 TRBD1
TGTGCCAGCAGCCCCCACAGGACAGGGGCTGAGCAGTTCTTC CASSPHRTGAEQFF TRBV7-3 many TRBJ2-1 TRBD1
TGTGCCAGCAGCTTTTCCAAGCCCTCTGGAAACACCATATATTTT CASSFSKPSGNTIYF TRBV5-5 many TRBJ1-3 -
TGCGCCTACGGAGGGGGCCATCAGCCCCAGCATTTT CAYGGGHQPQHF TRBV29-1 - TRBJ1-5 TRBD1
TGTGCTAGTGGTTTGACGGGACAGAGAAACATTCAGTACTTC CASGLTGQRNIQYF TRBV12-5 - TRBJ2-4 TRBD1
TGTGCCAGCTTGGGAGGCAAACTTGAATCACCCCTCCACTTT CASLGGKLESPLHF TRBV6-2/TRBV6-3 few TRBJ1-6 -
TGTGCCAGCAGTTTAGGTCCCAAAGCTAACTATGGCTACACCTTC CASSLGPKANYGYTF TRBV12-3/TRBV12-4 - TRBJ1-2 -
TGCAGCGTTGTCCCCGGACTTGAACATACTGAAGCTTTCTTT CSVVPGLEHTEAFF TRBV29-1 - TRBJ1-1 -
TGTGCCAGCCAAGACGCCGGGACAGCGTCCTTAAACATTCAGTACTTC CASQDAGTASLNIQYF TRBV21-1 many TRBJ2-4 -